This T cell receptor beta chain was recorded in a study of somatic mutations in cytotoxic T cells in rheumatoid arthritis. Study background: Each patient's diagnosis was followed right away by a blood draw (approximately 33 ml EDTA), before any treatment. Using a FACSAria II or Sony SH800, a portion of the V beta antibody-stained T-cell populations were flow-sorted at nearly 100% purity, and among those populations were V beta1+ cells that were then sequenced for TCRB. Notes on the study in general: Rheumatoid arthritis patients, but not healthy controls, exhibited increasing CD8+ clonality with age. Rheumatoid arthritis patients showed slight TRBV07 underrepresentation, unadjusted for multiple comparisons.

Germline V CDR1 and CDR2: KGHSH, LQKENI. Trimming removed 4 bases from V and 0 bases from J, with 16 bases in between. The CDR3 extends over 16 amino acids. This table comes from immunoSEQ multiplex PCR, and its TCRdb copy is limited to in-frame clones, with some not included. The table has 13,000 to 15,000 clones, more than 60% seen once. Worth noting for this clone: Its antigen is as yet unknown.

The sequence derives from an adult with rheumatoid arthritis. The sequencing input was CD8+ T cells sorted from blood. V and J are TRBV18 and TRBJ2-7; D tentatively reads TRBD1 or TRBD2 (7 bases each). Here the CDR3 DNA reads TGTGCCAGCTCACTTACTCAGGGGGGGCACTCCTACGAGCAGTACTTC. This gives the protein CASSLTQGGHSYEQYF.